Listed here are 12 T cell receptor beta chains from one sample, sequenced in a study of shared clonotypes between healthy human individuals. Some clones are missing from TCRdb's copy, which holds only in-frame ones; the method was immunoSEQ multiplex PCR. The data contain around 2.1 million clones, approximately 96% of them singletons. Sequenced material: naive CD4+ T cells sorted from blood. Subset noted: CD45RA+ positively selected. The receptors originated from a man younger than 35 in good health.

A remark on this clone: Distinct nucleotide sequences in the sample also encode this CDR3. The V gene is TRBV6-5, the J gene TRBJ2-7; 10 bases match TRBD1. Unmatched junction bases numbered 4, after V lost 6 bases and J lost 2 bases. Germline loops: CDR1 MNHEY, CDR2 SVGAGI. The CDR3 is made up of 14 amino acids. The CDR3 loop is CASRGGQGPYEQYF. Here the CDR3 DNA reads TGTGCCAGCAGGGGGGGACAGGGGCCCTACGAGCAGTACTTC.

CDR3 sequence reads: CAWSHLGGSSPLHF. The CDR3 DNA reads as TGTGCCTGGAGCCATTTAGGGGGGAGTTCACCCCTCCACTTT. The chain uses TRBV30 and TRBJ1-6, with D maybe TRBD1 (6 bases). CDR1 is GTSNPN, CDR2 SVGIG, per germline (reference sequence). The germline V and J ends were trimmed by 3 bases and 9 bases, with 15 bases remaining between them. The CDR3 runs to 14 residues.

The chain couples TRBV29-1 to TRBJ2-1; D perhaps matches TRBD1 (5 bases). In germline, CDR1 is SQVTM, CDR2 ANQGSEA. V gave up 8 bases and J gave up 5 bases, with 13 bases separating them. The CDR3 contains 12 residues. CDR3 protein: CSPKGADNEQFF. CDR3 DNA: TGCAGCCCTAAAGGGGCGGACAATGAGCAGTTCTTC.

As DNA, the CDR3 is TGCGCCAGCAGCCTATGGACAGTTTCGAACACCGGGGAGCTGTTTTTT. Translation: CASSLWTVSNTGELFF. The chain recombines TRBV5-1 with TRBJ2-2; perhaps TRBD1 as D (6 bases). Germline V gene sequence: CDR1 SGHRS, CDR2 YFSETQ. CDR3 length equals 16 residues. Trimming took 4 bases from V and 0 from J, leaving 13 bases between them.

This rearrangement joins TRBV7-6 to TRBJ2-2; 8 nucleotides align to TRBD2. V gave up 4 bases and J gave up 1 base; unmatched junction bases: 2. Germline loops: CDR1 SGHVS, CDR2 FNYEAQ. The CDR3 loop spans 15 amino acids. The CDR3 bases are TGTGCCAGCAGCTCCCTAGCGGGGAACACCGGGGAGCTGTTTTTT. This codes for CASSSLAGNTGELFF.

The chain links TRBV11-2 to TRBJ2-7; D might be TRBD1 (5 bases). The CDR3 covers 16 residues. V was cut by 5 bases and J by 0 bases, with 17 bases left in between. Per germline, CDR1 SGHAT and CDR2 FQNNGV. This CDR3 is CASSAPAGWDSYEQYF. DNA for the CDR3: TGTGCCAGCAGCGCCCCGGCAGGGTGGGACTCCTACGAGCAGTACTTC.

The chain employs TRBV7-2 and TRBJ1-1, with D unresolved. The V gene lost 1 base and the J gene lost 5 bases, with 14 bases spanning the gap. The germline CDR1 and CDR2 sequences are SGHTA and FQGNSA. This CDR3 spans 15 amino acids. The CDR3 region has the DNA TGTGCCAGCAGCTTAGTTTTGGGGATAGGGACTGAAGCTTTCTTT. Encoded protein: CASSLVLGIGTEAFF.

The V call is TRBV5-1, the J call TRBJ2-1, with 14 bases that match TRBD2. CDR3 length equals 15 residues. J gave up 4 bases and V 8 bases, and 5 bases lay outside the gene matches. Germline assignment: CDR1 SGHRS and CDR2 YFSETQ. The CDR3 reads CASTGTSGGYNEQFF. The CDR3 DNA sequence: TGCGCCAGTACCGGGACTAGCGGGGGTTACAATGAGCAGTTCTTC.

V gene TRBV5-1 combines with J gene TRBJ2-5; D is unresolved. The CDR3 runs to 13 residues. Germline CDR1 reads SGHRS; CDR2 reads YFSETQ. Trimming removed 0 bases from V and 6 bases from J, with 9 bases in between. The DNA of the CDR3 is TGCGCCAGCAGCTTGGCCGTAGGGCAGACCCAGTACTTC. Translated, it gives CASSLAVGQTQYF. Full variable domain (remainder filled in from reference TRBV5-1 and TRBJ2-5): KAGVTQTPRYLIKTRGQQVTLSCSPISGHRSVSWYQQTPGQGLQFLFEYFSETQRNKGNFPGRFSGRQFSNSRSEMNVSTLELGDSALYLCASSLAVGQTQYFGPGTRLLVL.

The J gene is TRBJ1-6, the V gene TRBV7-9, with TRBD1 matching 10 bases. Trimming cost V 1 base and J 7 bases; bases outside gene matches: 13. Per germline, CDR1 SEHNR and CDR2 FQNEAQ (reference sequence). CDR3 length equals 19 residues. In DNA, the CDR3 is TGTGCCAGCAGCTTAGTGTCGAAGGTTGGGACAGGGGAAAATTCACCCCTCCACTTT. The encoded protein is CASSLVSKVGTGENSPLHF. Full variable domain (outside the CDR3, taken from reference TRBV7-9 and TRBJ1-6): DTGVSQNPRHKITKRGQNVTFRCDPISEHNRLYWYRQTLGQGPEFLTYFQNEAQLEKSRLLSDRFSAERPKGSFSTLEIQRTEQGDSAMYLCASSLVSKVGTGENSPLHFGNGTRLTVT.

In this sample, this clone turned up once. Within the sample, other DNA sequences also encode this same CDR3. This chain uses TRBV10-3 with TRBJ1-3; TRBD1 is a possible D gene (5 bases). The germline V gene has CDR1 ENHRY and CDR2 SYGVKD. Trimming pared 6 bases from V and 0 bases from J, leaving 6 bases between. This CDR3 spans 13 amino acids. Here the CDR3 reads CAIRDSSGNTIYF. The CDR3 coding sequence is TGTGCCATCAGAGACAGCTCTGGAAACACCATATATTTT.

The rearrangement links TRBV5-4 to TRBJ1-2; 7 nucleotides match TRBD1. The V gene's germline CDR1 is SGHNT and CDR2 YYREEE (reference sequence). This CDR3 comprises 12 residues. V shed 4 bases and J 7 bases; nucleotides not matched to a gene: 4. CDR3 DNA sequence: TGTGCCAGCAGCGAACCAGGGGGTGGCTACACCTTC. This translates into CASSEPGGGYTF. Looking up the rest from reference TRBV5-4 and TRBJ1-2 gives the full variable domain: ETGVTQSPTHLIKTRGQQVTLRCSSQSGHNTVSWYQQALGQGPQFIFQYYREEENGRGNFPPRFSGLQFPNYSSELNVNALELDDSALYLCASSEPGGGYTFGSGTRLTVV.